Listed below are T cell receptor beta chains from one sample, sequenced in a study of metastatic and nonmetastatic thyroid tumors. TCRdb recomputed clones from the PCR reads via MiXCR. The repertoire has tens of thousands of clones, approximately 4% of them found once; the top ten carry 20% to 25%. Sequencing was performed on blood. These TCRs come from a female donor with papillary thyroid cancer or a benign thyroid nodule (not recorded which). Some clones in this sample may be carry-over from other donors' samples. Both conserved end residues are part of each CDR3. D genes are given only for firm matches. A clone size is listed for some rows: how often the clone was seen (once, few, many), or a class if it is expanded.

CASSGRGRNSPLHF TGTGCCAGCAGCGGGCGGGGGCGTAATTCACCCCTCCACTTT TRBV5-4 NA TRBJ1-6 many
CASSESWGPYEQYF TGCGCCAGCAGTGAGTCGTGGGGTCCTTACGAGCAGTACTTC TRBV10-2 NA TRBJ2-7 many
CASSLGGGSSYEQYF TGTGCCAGCAGCTTGGGTGGAGGGAGCTCCTACGAGCAGTACTTC TRBV7-6 NA TRBJ2-7 many
CATSDLQDTWELFF TGTGCCACCAGTGATTTACAGGACACCTGGGAGCTGTTTTTT TRBV24-1 NA TRBJ2-2 NA
CASSSTRTRVSAYEQYF TGTGCCAGCAGCTCGACTCGGACTAGAGTAAGCGCCTACGAGCAGTACTTC TRBV5-8 TRBD2 TRBJ2-7 many
CASTPRQGAGYGYTF TGTGCCAGCACCCCCCGCCAGGGGGCAGGGTATGGCTACACCTTC TRBV27 TRBD1 TRBJ1-2 few
CASSTRQGGYGYTF TGTGCCAGCAGTACACGACAGGGTGGCTATGGCTACACCTTC TRBV6-1 TRBD1 TRBJ1-2 medium-sized
CASSSGSTGELFF TGTGCCAGCAGTAGCGGTAGCACCGGGGAGCTGTTTTTT TRBV6-4 NA TRBJ2-2 few
CASSRPGYGYTF TGTGCCAGCAGCCGCCCTGGCTATGGCTACACCTTC TRBV2 NA TRBJ1-2 NA
CATSGGVSEQETQYF TGTGCCACCAGTGGGGGGGTTTCCGAACAAGAGACCCAGTACTTC TRBV24-1 NA TRBJ2-5 many
CAWTQGPSYGYTF TGTGCCTGGACCCAGGGTCCATCCTATGGCTACACCTTC TRBV30 NA TRBJ1-2 many
CASSENSGNTEAFF TGTGCCAGTAGTGAAAACAGTGGGAACACTGAAGCTTTCTTT TRBV19 NA TRBJ1-1 many
CASSLAGNTEAFF TGCGCCAGCAGCTTGGCCGGTAACACTGAAGCTTTCTTT TRBV5-1 NA TRBJ1-1 many
CASGWDTGYEQYF TGTGCCAGCGGCTGGGACACGGGCTACGAGCAGTACTTC TRBV14 NA TRBJ2-7 few
CSARENRVEAFF TGCAGTGCTAGAGAAAACAGAGTTGAAGCTTTCTTT TRBV20-1 NA TRBJ1-1 many
CASSLDGSWANVLTF TGTGCCAGCAGCTTAGATGGGAGCTGGGCCAACGTCCTGACTTTC TRBV11-3 NA TRBJ2-6 many
CASSYRRAKNIQYF TGTGCCAGCAGTTACAGGAGGGCCAAAAACATTCAGTACTTC TRBV6-2/TRBV6-3 NA TRBJ2-4 many
CASSQSGQGTYNEQFF TGTGCCAGCAGCCAATCGGGACAGGGTACCTACAATGAGCAGTTCTTC TRBV4-2 TRBD1 TRBJ2-1 many
CTWSVFVRGRDTEAFF TGTACCTGGAGTGTATTCGTACGAGGGAGGGACACTGAAGCTTTCTTT TRBV30 NA TRBJ1-1 NA
CASSFQVHSPLHF TGTGCCAGCAGTTTTCAGGTTCATTCACCCCTCCACTTT TRBV7-9 NA TRBJ1-6 few
CATSRDFRSAYNEQFF TGTGCCACCAGCAGAGATTTCAGGTCGGCCTACAATGAGCAGTTCTTC TRBV15 NA TRBJ2-1 NA
CASSLSQATEAFF TGTGCCAGCAGTTTGTCACAGGCCACTGAAGCTTTCTTT TRBV12-3/TRBV12-4 NA TRBJ1-1 NA
CASSLGTAAGDLSYEQYF TGCGCCAGCAGCTTGGGGACAGCCGCGGGGGATCTCTCCTACGAGCAGTACTTC TRBV5-1 NA TRBJ2-7 many